These 17 T cell receptor beta chains share one sample of origin, sequenced in a study of blood T cell repertoires in COVID-19. Sequenced by immunoSEQ multiplex PCR; TCRdb stores in-frame clones only, minus some. The repertoire consists of roughly 300,000 clones, with roughly 90% occurring once and the leading ten covering more than 7.5%. The sequenced sample consisted of peripheral blood. These receptors were obtained from a man between 18 and 35 years old with active or convalescent COVID-19.

The chain joins TRBV6-5 to TRBJ2-3, with D tentatively TRBD2 (5 bases). The CDR3 runs to 12 residues. Germline V CDR1 and CDR2: MNHEY, SVGAGI. V was clipped by 10 bases and J by 0 bases, with 8 bases between them. The CDR3 region has the DNA TGTGCCACTTGGACTAGCACAGATACGCAGTATTTT. It codes for CATWTSTDTQYF.

This clone was seen a single time. The chain carries TRBV19 and TRBJ1-6; 10 bases fit TRBD1. CDR1 is LNHDA and CDR2 is SQIVND in the germline V gene (reference sequence). The V and J ends lost 6 bases and 6 bases, in that order; junction bases with no gene match: 8. The CDR3 has 16 residues. The CDR3 here is CASRASRDRGNSPLHF. In DNA, the CDR3 is TGTGCCAGTAGAGCGAGCCGGGACAGGGGTAATTCACCCCTCCACTTT.

This chain connects TRBV5-5 to TRBJ1-6; TRBD1 matches at 7 bases. This CDR3 spans 15 amino acids. V was pared by 0 bases and J by 7 bases, with 4 bases of the junction left unmatched. Germline CDR1 is SGHKS and CDR2 is YYEKEE (reference sequence). CDR3 in amino acids: CASSLVRGQNSPLHF. CDR3 DNA: TGTGCCAGCAGCTTGGTGAGGGGGCAAAATTCACCCCTCCACTTT.

This chain uses TRBV7-8 with TRBJ2-3, with TRBD2 matching 7 bases. Germline loops: CDR1 SGHVS, CDR2 FQNEAQ. CDR3 size: 14 residues. J gave up 6 bases and V 6 bases, and 9 bases lay outside the gene matches. The CDR3 DNA reads TGTGCCAGCAGTGGATGGCGGGGAGGGGATACGCAGTATTTT. Translation: CASSGWRGGDTQYF. The full variable domain, its missing parts supplied by reference TRBV7-8 and TRBJ2-3, is GAGVSQSPRYKVAKRGQDVALRCDPISGHVSLFWYQQALGQGPEFLTYFQNEAQLDKSGLPSDRFFAERPEGSVSTLKIQRTQQEDSAVYLCASSGWRGGDTQYFGPGTRLTVL.

In regard to this clone: Other DNA sequences from this sample encode an identical CDR3 as well. The chain carries TRBV3-1 (or the pseudogene TRBV3-2) and TRBJ2-2; D might be TRBD2 (5 bases). The CDR3 extends over 15 amino acids. The V gene's germline CDR1 is LGHDT and CDR2 YNNKEL (reference sequence). Deletions cut 4 bases from V and 6 bases from J, with 15 bases between. CDR3 sequence reads: CASSLDSLGAGELFF. CDR3 nucleotide sequence: TGTGCCAGCAGCCTGGACTCTCTCGGTGCCGGGGAGCTGTTTTTT.

The chain employs TRBV6-2 or TRBV6-3 and TRBJ1-5, with a weak D call TRBD1 (6 bases). CDR1 MNHEY and CDR2 SVGEGT come from the germline V gene. This CDR3 spans 14 amino acids. Trimming removed 4 bases from V and 5 bases from J, with 12 bases in between. The CDR3: CASSFTNRDQPQHF. In DNA form, the CDR3 reads TGTGCCAGCAGTTTCACCAACAGGGATCAGCCCCAGCATTTT.

This chain joins TRBV9 and TRBJ2-7; the match to TRBD2 covers 9 bases. CDR1 and CDR2 (germline): SGDLS, YYNGEE. Losses at the gene ends were 4 bases for V and 3 bases for J; bases not matched to a gene: 8. This CDR3 spans 15 amino acids. CDR3 nucleotide sequence: TGTGCCAGCAGCCCAGCGGGACTAGCTTACTACGAGCAGTACTTC. Translated, it gives CASSPAGLAYYEQYF.

This chain connects TRBV4-1 to TRBJ1-2; D is unresolved. The CDR3 has 16 residues. Germline-derived CDR1 and CDR2 are MGHRA and YSYEKL. With 3 bases removed from V and 4 bases from J, the gap between germline ends came to 18 bases. CDR3 in amino acids: CASSQVVSAEAYGYTF. In nucleotides, the CDR3 is TGCGCCAGCAGCCAGGTGGTATCGGCTGAGGCCTATGGCTACACCTTC.

This chain uses TRBV2 with TRBJ2-1, with 10 positions matching TRBD2. The CDR3 is 20 amino acids. Germline V gives CDR1 SNHLY, CDR2 FYNNEI. The V segment lost 3 bases and the J segment 4 bases; nucleotides outside the gene matches: 18. The CDR3 DNA follows: TGTGCCAGCAGTGAGGCGGCTAGCGGGGGCCTCTTATACGCTTACAATGAGCAGTTCTTC. Amino acids: CASSEAASGGLLYAYNEQFF.

The chain uses TRBV3-1 (or the pseudogene TRBV3-2) and TRBJ2-7, with 13 nucleotides matching TRBD2. CDR3 length: 15 amino acids. V shed 4 bases, J shed 2 bases, and the junction held 2 bases outside the gene matches. Germline V gene sequence: CDR1 LGHDT, CDR2 YNNKEL (reference sequence). The CDR3 DNA follows: TGTGCCAGCAGCCTAACTAGCGGGGGGGCCTACGAGCAGTACTTC. Encoded protein: CASSLTSGGAYEQYF.

The table lists this clone with a count of one. The chain uses TRBV27 and TRBJ1-6; TRBD1 might be the D (6 bases). Germline V gives CDR1 MNHEY, CDR2 SMNVEV (reference sequence). The CDR3 length is 15 residues. V lost 3 bases and J lost 10, with 16 bases in between. As DNA, the CDR3 is TGTGCCAGCAGTTTGGCCGCCAGGGGTGGATCACCCCTCCACTTT. Encoded protein: CASSLAARGGSPLHF.

The J gene is TRBJ1-3, the V gene TRBV29-1; possible D gene TRBD1, 5 bases. V was clipped by 4 bases and J by 1 base, with 8 bases between them. The CDR3 consists of 13 residues. CDR1 and CDR2 from the germline V gene are SQVTM and ANQGSEA. The CDR3 DNA reads as TGCAGCGTTGTGGAGGGGTCTGGAAACACCATATATTTT. This codes for CSVVEGSGNTIYF.

The V gene is TRBV3-1 (or the pseudogene TRBV3-2), the J gene TRBJ2-3, with 9 bases identical to TRBD2. CDR1 and CDR2 from the germline V gene are LGHDT and YNNKEL (reference sequence). Trimming cost V 1 base and J 0 bases; bases outside gene matches: 5. The CDR3 is 17 amino acids. CDR3: CASSQVRAGGSTDTQYF. The CDR3 DNA reads TGTGCCAGCAGCCAAGTCCGAGCGGGGGGAAGCACAGATACGCAGTATTTT.

This clone was observed a handful of times. The CDR3 coding sequence is TGTGCCAGTCGACAGGGCTCCTACGAGCAGTACTTC. Protein sequence: CASRQGSYEQYF. The chain combines TRBV6-6 with TRBJ2-7; 7 bases align to TRBD1. V was clipped by 9 bases and J by 0 bases; unmatched bases: 2. Germline lookup yields CDR1 MNHNY and CDR2 SVGAGI (reference sequence). The CDR3 covers 12 residues.

V gene TRBV9 combines with J gene TRBJ1-2; D not certain. Trimming shortened V by 4 bases and J by 6 bases, and 16 bases separated the two germline ends. CDR1 is SGDLS and CDR2 is YYNGEE in the germline V gene. The CDR3 totals 14 residues. The CDR3 DNA sequence: TGTGCCAGCAGCCCCCGTGGTGTTCTAGATGGCTACACCTTC. Residues: CASSPRGVLDGYTF.

The V and J genes are TRBV5-6 and TRBJ1-1; TRBD1 matches 7 bases. The CDR3 extends over 13 amino acids. With 0 bases clipped from V and 10 bases from J, the junction kept 6 bases outside the gene matches. In germline, CDR1 is SGHDT, CDR2 YYEEEE. The chain's CDR3 is CASSLAGQEGAFF. The CDR3 DNA follows: TGTGCCAGCAGCTTGGCCGGACAGGAGGGAGCTTTCTTT.

Only one count was recorded for this clone. The rearrangement uses TRBV5-5 and TRBJ1-5; 8 nucleotides line up with TRBD1. The CDR3 length is 17 residues. V gave up 3 bases and J gave up 5 bases; unmatched junction bases: 13. CDR1 and CDR2 (germline): SGHKS, YYEKEE (reference sequence). The DNA of the CDR3 is TGTGCCAGCAGCTCCGGCCCGGACAGGGTTTTCCATCAGCCCCAGCATTTT. Amino acids: CASSSGPDRVFHQPQHF.